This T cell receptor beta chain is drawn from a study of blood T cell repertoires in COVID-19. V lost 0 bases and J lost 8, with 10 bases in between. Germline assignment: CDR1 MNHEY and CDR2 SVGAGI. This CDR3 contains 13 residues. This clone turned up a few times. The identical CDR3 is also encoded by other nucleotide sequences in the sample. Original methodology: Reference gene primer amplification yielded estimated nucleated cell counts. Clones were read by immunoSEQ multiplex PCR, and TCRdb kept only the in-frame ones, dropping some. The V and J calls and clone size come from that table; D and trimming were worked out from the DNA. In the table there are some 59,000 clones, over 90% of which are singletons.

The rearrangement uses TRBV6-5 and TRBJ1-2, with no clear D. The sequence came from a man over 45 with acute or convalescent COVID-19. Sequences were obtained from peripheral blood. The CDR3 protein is CASSYSAPWGYTF. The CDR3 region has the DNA TGTGCCAGCAGTTACTCGGCCCCCTGGGGCTACACCTTC.